Listed here are 14 T cell receptor beta chains from one sample, sequenced in a study of shared clonotypes between healthy human individuals. TCRdb's table, derived via immunoSEQ multiplex PCR, lists solely in-frame clones and lacks some. The sample consists of under 600,000 clones, roughly 97% of them appearing once. What was sequenced was naive CD4+ T cells sorted from blood. Subset defined: CD45RA+ positively selected. The receptors come from a woman in her thirties in good health.

The V and J genes are TRBV10-2 and TRBJ2-2; 7 bases are a match to TRBD2. Germline CDR1 and CDR2: WSHSY and SAAADI. V dropped 5 bases and J dropped 0; count of bases not matched to a gene: 3. This CDR3 has 15 residues. CDR3 nucleotide sequence: TGCGCCAGCAGTTCCAGCGGGACGAACACCGGGGAGCTGTTTTTT. It is translated as CASSSSGTNTGELFF.

This clone is a singleton in its sample. V usage is TRBV7-9 and J usage is TRBJ2-7; no clear D gene. V was trimmed by 5 bases and J by 3 bases, leaving 8 bases between them. This CDR3 has 12 residues. The germline V gene encodes CDR1 SEHNR and CDR2 FQNEAQ (reference sequence). CDR3 loop: CASSPDFYEQYF. CDR3 sequence (DNA): TGTGCCAGCAGCCCTGACTTCTACGAGCAGTACTTC.

V usage is TRBV4-1 and J usage is TRBJ2-3; maybe TRBD2 (6 bases). The CDR3 runs to 18 residues. The germline gives CDR1 MGHRA, CDR2 YSYEKL. V lost 0 bases and J 5 bases, leaving 21 bases between the germline ends. The DNA of the CDR3 is TGCGCCAGCAGCCAAGATGGGGGAGGAGCGGCCGTTCAAGATACGCAGTATTTT. Its protein is CASSQDGGGAAVQDTQYF.

The V gene is TRBV19, the J gene TRBJ1-5; D is ambiguous. The germline V and J ends were trimmed by 5 bases and 0 bases, with 11 bases remaining between them. CDR3 length: 15 amino acids. The germline V gene has CDR1 LNHDA and CDR2 SQIVND (reference sequence). For the CDR3, the DNA is TGTGCCAGTAGTCGGGTGTCGGTTAGCAATCAGCCCCAGCATTTT. Its translation: CASSRVSVSNQPQHF.

This chain links TRBV27 with TRBJ1-1; tentatively, D is TRBD1 (5 bases). The CDR3 consists of 13 residues. The V gene's germline CDR1 is MNHEY and CDR2 SMNVEV (reference sequence). The V and J ends lost 6 bases and 4 bases respectively, with 12 bases between them. CDR3 DNA sequence: TGTGCCAGCAGGATTGGGCAGGGCACTGAAGCTTTCTTT. Residues: CASRIGQGTEAFF.

The genes are TRBV4-1 and TRBJ2-5, with 11 bases aligning to TRBD2. This CDR3 has 19 amino acids. CDR1 MGHRA and CDR2 YSYEKL come from the germline V gene. Trimming took 0 bases from V and 2 from J; bases not matched to a gene: 11. CDR3 in amino acids: CASSQEGVRTSGFQETQYF. CDR3 in DNA: TGCGCCAGCAGCCAAGAAGGGGTTAGGACTAGCGGGTTTCAAGAGACCCAGTACTTC.

The J gene is TRBJ2-7, the V gene TRBV2; D unresolved. The CDR3 runs 14 residues. V was shortened by 5 bases and J by 6 bases, with 17 bases between the two germline ends. The V gene's germline CDR1 is SNHLY and CDR2 FYNNEI. The DNA for the CDR3 is TGTGCCAGCAGTCGGCTATCCCAAAGAGGCGAGCAGTACTTC. Translating it yields CASSRLSQRGEQYF.

The rearrangement links TRBV28 to TRBJ1-1, with D hard to call. V was pared by 3 bases and J by 9 bases, with 11 bases between. This CDR3 spans 12 amino acids. Per germline, CDR1 MDHEN and CDR2 SYDVKM. The CDR3 nucleotides are TGTGCCAGCAGTTTTGGGCAGTATAAAGCTTTCTTT. Protein product: CASSFGQYKAFF.

The V gene is TRBV27, the J gene TRBJ2-7; 7 bases fit TRBD1. The length of the CDR3 is 14 residues. The J segment lost 4 bases and the V segment lost 4 bases, leaving 7 bases of the junction unmatched. Per the germline V gene, CDR1 is MNHEY and CDR2 is SMNVEV (reference sequence). CDR3 sequence: CASSYIQGTYEQYF. The DNA for the CDR3 is TGTGCCAGCAGTTATATACAGGGGACGTACGAGCAGTACTTC.

This chain joins TRBV5-6 and TRBJ1-2, with TRBD1 as a possible D gene (5 bases). The germline CDR1 and CDR2 sequences are SGHDT and YYEEEE. This CDR3 comprises 14 residues. Trimming shortened V by 1 base and J by 8 bases, and 15 bases separated the two germline ends. The CDR3 nucleotides read TGTGCCAGCAGCTTGTTACGACAGAGCCACGGCTACACCTTC. Translation gives CASSLLRQSHGYTF.

The V call is TRBV13, the J call TRBJ1-2; D remains unclear. The length of the CDR3 is 12 residues. V was shortened by 2 bases and J by 8 bases, with 9 bases between the two germline ends. The germline CDR1 and CDR2 sequences are PRHDT and FYEKMQ (reference sequence). This chain's CDR3 is CASSLLFIGYTF. DNA of the CDR3: TGTGCCAGCAGCTTACTATTCATCGGCTACACCTTC.

The chain uses TRBV5-1 and TRBJ2-3; either TRBD1 or TRBD2 may fit D (5 bases each). Trimming cost V 2 bases and J 0 bases, with 7 bases left between them. The germline V gene encodes CDR1 SGHRS and CDR2 YFSETQ. The CDR3 spans 14 residues. DNA for the CDR3: TGCGCCAGCAGCTTTGGGACCAGCACAGATACGCAGTATTTT. It translates to CASSFGTSTDTQYF.

The CDR3 region is CASSLAGNTYEQYF. The DNA for the CDR3 is TGCGCCAGCAGCTTGGCGGGAAACACCTACGAGCAGTACTTC. The chain couples TRBV5-1 to TRBJ2-7; the D gene is possibly TRBD2 (5 bases). Trimming removed 0 bases from V and 2 bases from J, with 9 bases in between. The CDR3 extends over 14 amino acids. The germline V gene has CDR1 SGHRS and CDR2 YFSETQ.

V gene TRBV29-1 combines with J gene TRBJ2-7; 9 positions match TRBD1. From germline, CDR1 is SQVTM and CDR2 ANQGSEA. The CDR3 runs to 14 residues. The V gene end was trimmed by 4 bases and the J gene end by 6 bases; junction bases not matched to a gene: 10. Here the CDR3 DNA reads TGCAGCGTTGCAGTGGCACAGGGGGCTGGCGAGCAGTACTTC. Residues: CSVAVAQGAGEQYF.